This is a list of T cell receptor beta chains from one sample in a study of glioma-infiltrating T cells. Via MiXCR, TCRdb re-called the multiplex PCR reads, giving one row per CDR3 protein. The data hold around 130,000 distinct CDR3 sequences, with about 25% observed a single time. Sequenced material: glioma tissue, nonneoplastic brain tissue, or PBMCs (not recorded which). The receptor source for this set is a human donor with low-grade glioma or glioblastoma, undergoing nonglioma brain surgery, or in good health (not recorded which). CDR3s include the opening cysteine and the closing phenylalanine or tryptophan. The D gene is left open where the match is weak. The size of a clone is reported for some rows only, either as once, few or many, or as a class for expanded clones.

J | V | length | size | D | DNA | CDR3
TRBJ1-5 | TRBV20-1 | 15 | . | TRBD1 | TGCAGTGCTAGGAGGACAGGGTGGAACAATCAGCCCCAGCATTTT | CSARRTGWNNQPQHF
TRBJ1-1 | TRBV19 | 13 | few | . | TGTGCCAGTAGTCGGGACAAGAACACTGAAGCTTTCTTT | CASSRDKNTEAFF
TRBJ2-3 | TRBV6-6 | 15 | many | TRBD2 | TGTGCCAGCAGTTACCCGGGGGGGGACACAGATACGCAGTATTTT | CASSYPGGDTDTQYF
TRBJ2-2 | TRBV6-1 | 13 | once | . | TGTGCCAGAAGTCCACCGGGGACCGGGGAGCTGTTTTTT | CARSPPGTGELFF
TRBJ1-2 | TRBV7-9 | 13 | . | . | TGTGCCAGCAGCTCGTACAGGTACTATGGCTACACCTTC | CASSSYRYYGYTF
TRBJ2-1 | TRBV5-4 | 15 | . | . | TGTGCCAGCAGCTTGCGAGGGGGTACCTACAATGAGCAGTTCTTC | CASSLRGGTYNEQFF
TRBJ2-2 | TRBV7-2 | 16 | . | . | TGTGCCAGCAGCTTACGTGTCAGAGGAGACACCGGGGAGCTGTTTTTT | CASSLRVRGDTGELFF
TRBJ2-2 | TRBV6-2/TRBV6-3 | 15 | many | TRBD2 | TGTGCCAGCAGTTTTGGGGGGGTGAACACCGGGGAGCTGTTTTTT | CASSFGGVNTGELFF
TRBJ1-5 | TRBV19 | 16 | . | TRBD1 | TGTGCCAGTAGAAGGGACAGCCCCGTGGGCAATCAGCCCCAGCATTTT | CASRRDSPVGNQPQHF
TRBJ1-6 | TRBV25-1 | 19 | few | TRBD1 | TGTGCCAGCAGTGGCCGACAGGGGGAATTGATGTGGTATAATTCACCCCTCCACTTT | CASSGRQGELMWYNSPLHF
TRBJ2-1 | TRBV7-3 | 14 | . | TRBD1 | TGTGCCAGCAGCTGGGACAGCCGGAACAATGAGCAGTTCTTC | CASSWDSRNNEQFF
TRBJ2-1 | TRBV29-1 | 12 | . | . | TGCAGCGTCGGGGTTTCCTACAATGAGCAGTTCTTC | CSVGVSYNEQFF
TRBJ2-1 | TRBV7-3 | 16 | . | TRBD1 | TGTGCCAGCAGCCCCCGACGGACAGGGGGCGCAGGGCAGCAGTTCTTC | CASSPRRTGGAGQQFF
TRBJ2-5 | TRBV20-1 | 12 | few | TRBD1 | TGCAGTGCAACACAGGGGGAAGAGACCCAGTACTTC | CSATQGEETQYF
TRBJ1-5 | TRBV20-1 | 17 | many | TRBD1 | TGCAGTGCTAGTAGATACGGACAGGGCATGAGCAATCAGCCCCAGCATTTT | CSASRYGQGMSNQPQHF
TRBJ2-5 | TRBV12-3/TRBV12-4 | 15 | . | TRBD1 | TGTGCCAGCAGTTCCCGGGACAGGAGACAAGAGACCCAGTACTTC | CASSSRDRRQETQYF
TRBJ2-1 | TRBV4-2 | 15 | few | TRBD2 | TGTGCCAGCAGCCCGGGACTAGCGGGGGATAATGAGCAGTTCTTC | CASSPGLAGDNEQFF
TRBJ1-1 | TRBV7-9 | 17 | many | TRBD1 | TGTGCCAGCAGCTTAGCTCTCGGGACAGGAGAGAACACTGAAGCTTTCTTT | CASSLALGTGENTEAFF
TRBJ1-5 | TRBV7-2 | 15 | few | . | TGTGCCAGCAGCTTAGTGGGTTCGAACAATCAGCCCCAGCATTTT | CASSLVGSNNQPQHF
TRBJ1-1 | TRBV7-9 | 13 | few | TRBD1 | TGTGCCAGCACCGCAGACAGGGTCGCTGAAGCTTTCTTT | CASTADRVAEAFF
TRBJ2-1 | TRBV28 | 14 | many | . | TGTGCCAGCAGCCTGGACCACCCCTACAATGAGCAGTTCTTC | CASSLDHPYNEQFF
TRBJ2-2 | TRBV6-1 | 16 | few | . | TGTGCCAGCAGCCTTGGGGAAGGGGCGAACACCGGGGAGCTGTTTTTT | CASSLGEGANTGELFF
TRBJ2-5 | TRBV20-1 | 14 | many | TRBD2 | TGCAGTGCTAGGACTAGCGGGGGGCAAGAGACCCAGTACTTC | CSARTSGGQETQYF
TRBJ2-1 | TRBV20-1 | 14 | many | . | TGCAGTGCTAGAGATAAGGGCTTCCCCAGTGAGCAGTTCTTC | CSARDKGFPSEQFF
TRBJ1-2 | TRBV7-9 | 15 | . | TRBD1 | TGTGCCAGCAGCTTAGGGGACAGGAGAGGAGATGGCTACACCTTC | CASSLGDRRGDGYTF
TRBJ2-1 | TRBV24-1 | 15 | . | . | TGTGCCACCAGTGATGGACCCGTCTCCTACAATGAGCAGTTCTTC | CATSDGPVSYNEQFF
TRBJ2-1 | TRBV28 | 16 | once | . | TGTGCCAGCAGTGCCTTACAGGGGGGGACCTACAATGAGCAGCTCTTC | CASSALQGGTYNEQLF
TRBJ2-1 | TRBV7-2 | 15 | many | TRBD2 | TGTGCCAGCAGCTTATCGGCTAGCGGGGGGGGCGAGCAGTTCTTC | CASSLSASGGGEQFF
TRBJ2-3 | TRBV5-8 | 15 | . | . | TGTGCCAGCAGCTACGGGACTCGCAGCACAGATACGCAGTATTTT | CASSYGTRSTDTQYF
TRBJ2-3 | TRBV20-1 | 15 | many | TRBD2 | TGCAGTGCCGGACTAGCGGGGGGCCGCACAGATACGCAGTATTTT | CSAGLAGGRTDTQYF
TRBJ2-1 | TRBV11-2 | 12 | . | . | TGTGCCAGCAGTCGCGACGTGGATGAGCAGTTCTTC | CASSRDVDEQFF
TRBJ1-1 | TRBV2 | 15 | . | . | TGTGCCAGCATCCGAAACTCAGTTATGAACGCTGAAGCTTTCTTT | CASIRNSVMNAEAFF
TRBJ2-1 | TRBV20-1 | 17 | . | TRBD2 | TGCAGTGCTAGGTGGACTAGCGGGGGGGCCGCCTACAATGAGCAGTTCTTC | CSARWTSGGAAYNEQFF
TRBJ1-6 | TRBV7-2 | 13 | many | . | TGTGCCAGCAGCCTCCACGGGAATTCACCCCTCCACTTT | CASSLHGNSPLHF
TRBJ1-5 | TRBV6-2/TRBV6-3 | 15 | many | . | TGTGCCAGCAGTTACTCGATGGGGGTGGATCAGCCCCAGCATTTT | CASSYSMGVDQPQHF
TRBJ1-5 | TRBV2 | 18 | . | . | TGTGCCAGCAGTGAAGCGCTTCAGACAGAGTATAGCAATCAGCCCCAGCATTTT | CASSEALQTEYSNQPQHF
TRBJ2-5 | TRBV7-9 | 16 | . | . | TGTGCCAGCAGCTTAAGGAGCTCGGGGGGCGGAGAGACCCAGTACTTC | CASSLRSSGGGETQYF
TRBJ2-3 | TRBV7-3 | 14 | few | TRBD1 | TGTGCCAGCAGCAAACAACAGGGGACAGATACGCAGTATTTT | CASSKQQGTDTQYF
TRBJ2-3 | TRBV20-1 | 14 | . | . | TGCAGTGTTCCAGGCGGGGCTTTGGTAGATACGCAGTATTTT | CSVPGGALVDTQYF
TRBJ2-3 | TRBV15 | 14 | many | TRBD1 | TGTGCCACCAGCAGTGGGGACAGTCGGAGGACGCAGTATTTT | CATSSGDSRRTQYF
TRBJ2-1 | TRBV10-3 | 13 | . | . | TGTGCCATCAGTAGGACTGAATACAATGAGCAGTTCTTC | CAISRTEYNEQFF
TRBJ2-1 | TRBV20-1 | 13 | many | TRBD1 | TGCAGTGCTAGGGCAGGGGGCGGGAATGAGCAGTTCTTC | CSARAGGGNEQFF
TRBJ1-2 | TRBV5-5 | 13 | . | . | TGTGCCAGCAGCCCCGGGACCGTCGATGGCTACACCTTC | CASSPGTVDGYTF
TRBJ2-3 | TRBV15 | 17 | . | TRBD1 | TGTGCCACCAGCAGAGCTGTAAGAGCCCTACAGGGGGATACGCAGTATTTT | CATSRAVRALQGDTQYF
TRBJ1-6 | TRBV12-3/TRBV12-4 | 15 | many | TRBD1 | TGTGCCAGCAGTGAAGCCGGGACAGCTCATTCACCCCTCCACTTT | CASSEAGTAHSPLHF
TRBJ1-1 | TRBV6-1 | 16 | few | TRBD1 | TGTGCCAGCAGTCAAGGGACAGCAACCCTGAACACTGAAGCTTTCTTT | CASSQGTATLNTEAFF
TRBJ1-4 | TRBV2 | 15 | . | . | TGTGCCAGCAGTGAGCCGGGAGGCAGAGGGGAAAAACTGTTTTTT | CASSEPGGRGEKLFF
TRBJ1-1 | TRBV5-4 | 16 | . | . | TGTGCCAGCAGCTTGAGAACGGCGCCGGACCGTGGCGCGGCTTTCTTT | CASSLRTAPDRGAAFF
TRBJ1-2 | TRBV7-8 | 15 | . | . | TGTGCCAGCAGCTTAGGCAGGCCATCGCCTTATGGCTACACCTTC | CASSLGRPSPYGYTF
TRBJ2-3 | TRBV15 | 15 | few | . | TGTGCCACCAGCAGAGGGGGCCGGAGCACAGATACGCAGTATTTT | CATSRGGRSTDTQYF
TRBJ1-2 | TRBV11-1 | 14 | few | . | TGTGCCAGCAGCCCAGGGGTCCTTGGCTATGGCTACACCTTC | CASSPGVLGYGYTF
TRBJ1-5 | TRBV20-1 | 16 | many | TRBD1 | TGCAGTGCTAGAGGTCATGGAGGGGGCAGGAATCAGCCCCAGCATTTT | CSARGHGGGRNQPQHF
TRBJ1-2 | TRBV7-9 | 15 | . | . | TGTGCCAGCAGAAGCAGTACAGGGCTCCACTATGGCTACACCTTC | CASRSSTGLHYGYTF